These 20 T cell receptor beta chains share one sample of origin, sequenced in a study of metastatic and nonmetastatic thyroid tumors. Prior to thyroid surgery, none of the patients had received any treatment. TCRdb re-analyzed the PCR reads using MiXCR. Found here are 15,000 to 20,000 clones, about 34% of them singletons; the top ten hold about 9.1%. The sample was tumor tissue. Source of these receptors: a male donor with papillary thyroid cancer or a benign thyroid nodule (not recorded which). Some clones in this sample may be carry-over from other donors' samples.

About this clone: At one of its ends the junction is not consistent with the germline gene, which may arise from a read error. The CDR3 loop is CASSLMFDAFF. CDR3 DNA sequence: TGTGCGAGCAGCCTCATGTTCGATGCTTTCTTT. This chain links TRBV7-2 with TRBJ1-1; D is undetermined. CDR1 is SGHTA, CDR2 FQGNSA, per germline. The CDR3 runs to 11 residues.

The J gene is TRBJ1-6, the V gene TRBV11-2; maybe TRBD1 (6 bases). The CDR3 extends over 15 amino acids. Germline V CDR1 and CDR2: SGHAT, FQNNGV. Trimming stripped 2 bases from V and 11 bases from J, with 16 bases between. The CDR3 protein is CASSLLDRLPAPLHF. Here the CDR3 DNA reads TGTGCCAGCAGCTTACTAGACAGGTTACCAGCACCCCTCCACTTT.

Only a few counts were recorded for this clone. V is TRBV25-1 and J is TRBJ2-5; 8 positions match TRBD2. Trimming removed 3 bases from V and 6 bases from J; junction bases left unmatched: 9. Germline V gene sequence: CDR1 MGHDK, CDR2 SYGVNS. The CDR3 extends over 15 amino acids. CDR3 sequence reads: CASSESTSGKQTQYF. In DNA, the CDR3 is TGTGCCAGCAGTGAGAGTACTAGCGGAAAACAGACCCAGTACTTC.

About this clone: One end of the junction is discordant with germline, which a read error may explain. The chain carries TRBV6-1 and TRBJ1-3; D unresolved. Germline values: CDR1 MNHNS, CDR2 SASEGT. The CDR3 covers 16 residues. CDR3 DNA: TGTGCCAGCAGCCACACTCTAGGTCCTTCTGGAAACACAATATATTTT. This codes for CASSHTLGPSGNTIYF.

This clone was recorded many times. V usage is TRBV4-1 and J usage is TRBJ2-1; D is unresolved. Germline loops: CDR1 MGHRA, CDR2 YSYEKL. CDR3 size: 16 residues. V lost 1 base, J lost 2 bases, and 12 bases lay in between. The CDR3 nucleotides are TGCGCCAGCAGCCAAGTACCCCTTATGACCTACAATGAGCAGTTCTTC. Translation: CASSQVPLMTYNEQFF.

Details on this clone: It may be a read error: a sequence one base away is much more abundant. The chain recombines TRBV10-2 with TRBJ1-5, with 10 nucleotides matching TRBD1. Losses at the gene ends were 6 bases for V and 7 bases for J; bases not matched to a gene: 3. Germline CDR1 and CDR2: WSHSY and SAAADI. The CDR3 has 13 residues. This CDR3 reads CASSKGQGQPQHF. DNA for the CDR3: TGCGCCAGCAGCAAGGGACAGGGGCAGCCCCAGCATTTT.

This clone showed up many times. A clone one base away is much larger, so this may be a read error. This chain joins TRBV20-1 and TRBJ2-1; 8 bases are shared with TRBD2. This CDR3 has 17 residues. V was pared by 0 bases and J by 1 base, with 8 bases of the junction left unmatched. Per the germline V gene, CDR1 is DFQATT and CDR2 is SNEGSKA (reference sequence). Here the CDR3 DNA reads TGCAGTGCTAGAGATCGGGGGGGCTACTATTCCTACAATGAGCAGTTCTTC. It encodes CSARDRGGYYSYNEQFF.

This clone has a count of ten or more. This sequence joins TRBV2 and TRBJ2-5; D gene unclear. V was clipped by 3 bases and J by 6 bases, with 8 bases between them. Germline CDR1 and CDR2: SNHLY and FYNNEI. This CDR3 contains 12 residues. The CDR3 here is CASSDPSKTQYF. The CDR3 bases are TGTGCCAGCAGTGACCCCTCGAAGACCCAGTACTTC.

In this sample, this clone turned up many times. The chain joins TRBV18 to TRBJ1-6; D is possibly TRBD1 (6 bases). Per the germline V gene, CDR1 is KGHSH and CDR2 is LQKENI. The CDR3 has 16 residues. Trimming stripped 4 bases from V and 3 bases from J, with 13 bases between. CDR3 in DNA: TGTGCCAGCTCACTCTTGGACAGCCTCTATAATTCACCCCTCCACTTT. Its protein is CASSLLDSLYNSPLHF.

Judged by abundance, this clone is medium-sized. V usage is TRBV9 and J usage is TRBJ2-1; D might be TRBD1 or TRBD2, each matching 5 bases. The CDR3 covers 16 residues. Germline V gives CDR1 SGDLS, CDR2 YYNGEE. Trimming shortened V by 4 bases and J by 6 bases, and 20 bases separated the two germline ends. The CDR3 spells CASSPGPGSRGNEQFF. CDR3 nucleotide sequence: TGTGCCAGCAGCCCGGGACCGGGATCTAGGGGCAATGAGCAGTTCTTC.

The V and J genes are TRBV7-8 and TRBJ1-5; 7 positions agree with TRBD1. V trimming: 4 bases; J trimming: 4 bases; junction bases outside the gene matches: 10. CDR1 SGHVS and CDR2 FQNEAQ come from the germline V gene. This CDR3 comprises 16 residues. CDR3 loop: CASSSYRQGVNQPQHF. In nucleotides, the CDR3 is TGTGCCAGCAGCTCCTATCGCCAGGGGGTGAATCAGCCCCAGCATTTT.

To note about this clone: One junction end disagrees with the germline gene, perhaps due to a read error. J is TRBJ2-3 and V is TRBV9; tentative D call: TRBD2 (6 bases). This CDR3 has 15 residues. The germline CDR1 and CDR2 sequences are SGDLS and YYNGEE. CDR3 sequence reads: CTSSVAGTRADTQYF. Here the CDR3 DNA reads TGTACCAGCAGCGTAGCTGGGACTCGGGCCGATACGCAGTATTTT.

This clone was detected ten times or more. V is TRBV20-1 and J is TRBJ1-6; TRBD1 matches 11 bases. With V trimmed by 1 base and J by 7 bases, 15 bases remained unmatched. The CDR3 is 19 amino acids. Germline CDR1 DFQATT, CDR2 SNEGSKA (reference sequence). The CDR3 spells CSARATGTGGMFKNSPLHF. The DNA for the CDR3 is TGCAGTGCTAGAGCAACCGGGACAGGGGGGATGTTTAAGAATTCACCCCTCCACTTT.

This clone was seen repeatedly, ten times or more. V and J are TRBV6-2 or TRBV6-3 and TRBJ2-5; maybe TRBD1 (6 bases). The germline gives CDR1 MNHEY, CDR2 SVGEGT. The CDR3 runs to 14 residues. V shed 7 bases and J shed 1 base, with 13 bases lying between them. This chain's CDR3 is CASTITGFQETQYF. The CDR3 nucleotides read TGTGCCAGCACCATAACAGGGTTCCAAGAGACCCAGTACTTC.

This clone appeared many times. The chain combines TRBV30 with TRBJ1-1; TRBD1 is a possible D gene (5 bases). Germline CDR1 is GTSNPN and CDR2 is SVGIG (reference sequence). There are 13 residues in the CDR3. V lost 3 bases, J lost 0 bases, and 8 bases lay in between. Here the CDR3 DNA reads TGTGCCTGGAGGGCAGGGTTGAACACTGAAGCTTTCTTT. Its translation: CAWRAGLNTEAFF.

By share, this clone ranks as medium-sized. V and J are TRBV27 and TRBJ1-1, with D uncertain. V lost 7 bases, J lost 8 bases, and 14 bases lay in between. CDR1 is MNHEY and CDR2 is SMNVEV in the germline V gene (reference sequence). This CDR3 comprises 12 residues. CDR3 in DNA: TGTGCCAGCACCTCCGGGCTCGGGGAAGCTTTCTTT. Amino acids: CASTSGLGEAFF.

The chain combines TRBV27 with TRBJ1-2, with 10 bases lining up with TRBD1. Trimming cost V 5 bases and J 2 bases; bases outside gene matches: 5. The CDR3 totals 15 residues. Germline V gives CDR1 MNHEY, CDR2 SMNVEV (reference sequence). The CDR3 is CASSDRQGANYGYTF. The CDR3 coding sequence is TGTGCCAGCAGTGACCGACAGGGGGCAAACTATGGCTACACCTTC.

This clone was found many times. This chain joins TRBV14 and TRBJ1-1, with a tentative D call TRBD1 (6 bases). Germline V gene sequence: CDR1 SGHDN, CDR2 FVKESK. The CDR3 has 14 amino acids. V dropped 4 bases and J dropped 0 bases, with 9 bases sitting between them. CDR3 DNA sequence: TGTGCCAGCAGCCTACAGGGCATGAACACTGAAGCTTTCTTT. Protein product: CASSLQGMNTEAFF.

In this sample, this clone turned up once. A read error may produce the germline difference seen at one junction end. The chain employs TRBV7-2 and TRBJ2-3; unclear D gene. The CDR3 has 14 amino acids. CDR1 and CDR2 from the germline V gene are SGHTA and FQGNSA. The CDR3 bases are TGTGCCAGCAGCTTAGCTCCGGTCACAGATACGCTGTATTTT. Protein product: CASSLAPVTDTLYF.

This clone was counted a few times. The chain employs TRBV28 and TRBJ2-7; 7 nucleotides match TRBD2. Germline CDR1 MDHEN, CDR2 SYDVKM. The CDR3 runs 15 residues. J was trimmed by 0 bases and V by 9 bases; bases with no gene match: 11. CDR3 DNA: TGTGCCAGTCATAGGGAGGGGAGGCTCTCCTACGAGCAGTACTTC. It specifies CASHREGRLSYEQYF.